The clone carrying this TCR beta chain was recorded a few times. The antigen is undetermined. The sample belongs to a study of T cells in Graves' hyperthyroidism and ophthalmopathy. RNA transcripts served as the template for amplifying TCR beta CDR3 regions. The TCR CDR3 first-round RT-PCR relied on the HTBI primer set. TCRdb called the multiplex PCR reads again in MiXCR, with one record for every CDR3 protein. Of approximately 490,000 distinct CDR3 sequences listed, around a fifth are singletons. Per germline, CDR1 MGHDK and CDR2 SYGVNS. This CDR3 has 14 amino acids. V was shortened by 10 bases and J by 4 bases, with 20 bases between the two germline ends. General observations from the study: Most clonotypes that expanded in the thyroid above 0.001 also showed up in blood.

The sequenced material came from blood. V and J are TRBV25-1 and TRBJ2-7, with a tentative D call TRBD2 (6 bases). This clonotype was obtained from a woman in her 70s with Graves' ophthalmopathy. As DNA, the CDR3 is TGTGCCACCAAGCGACTAGGGTCGGGGTACGAGCAGTACTTC. This gives the protein CATKRLGSGYEQYF.